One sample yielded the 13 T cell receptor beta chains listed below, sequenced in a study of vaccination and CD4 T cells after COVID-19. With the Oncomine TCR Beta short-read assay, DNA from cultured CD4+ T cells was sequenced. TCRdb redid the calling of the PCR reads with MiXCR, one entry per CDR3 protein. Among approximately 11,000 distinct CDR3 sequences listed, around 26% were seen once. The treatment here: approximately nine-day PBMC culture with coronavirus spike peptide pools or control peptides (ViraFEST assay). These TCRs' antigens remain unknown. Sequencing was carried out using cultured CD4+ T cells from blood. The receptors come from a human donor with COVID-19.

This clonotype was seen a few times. For the CDR3, the DNA is TGTGCCAGCAGCTTAGATCCAACCCGGGGGGCCAACGTCCTGACTTTC. This encodes CASSLDPTRGANVLTF. This chain uses TRBV11-2 with TRBJ2-6; D is unresolved. The germline V and J ends were trimmed by 0 bases and 4 bases, with 10 bases remaining between them. Germline values: CDR1 SGHAT, CDR2 FQNNGV. This CDR3 region has 16 residues.

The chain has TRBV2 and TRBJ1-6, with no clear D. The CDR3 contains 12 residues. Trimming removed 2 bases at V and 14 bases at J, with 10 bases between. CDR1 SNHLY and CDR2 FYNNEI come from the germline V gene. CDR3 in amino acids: CASSESGWALHF. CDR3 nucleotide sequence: TGTGCCAGCAGTGAAAGTGGGTGGGCCCTCCACTTT.

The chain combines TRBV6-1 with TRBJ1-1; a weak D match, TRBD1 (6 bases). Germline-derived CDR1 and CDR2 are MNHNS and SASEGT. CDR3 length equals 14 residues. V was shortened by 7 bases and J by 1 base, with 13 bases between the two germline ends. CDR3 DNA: TGTGCCAGCAAGAATAGGGGGGAGAACACTGAAGCTTTCTTT. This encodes CASKNRGENTEAFF.

The CDR3 protein is CASSTPSGAADTQYF. CDR3 nucleotide sequence: TGCGCCAGCAGCACGCCTAGCGGGGCCGCAGATACGCAGTATTTT. This chain joins TRBV5-1 and TRBJ2-3, with 9 bases identical to TRBD2. V shed 4 bases, J shed 4 bases, and the junction held 7 bases outside the gene matches. This CDR3 spans 15 amino acids. CDR1 SGHRS and CDR2 YFSETQ come from the germline V gene.

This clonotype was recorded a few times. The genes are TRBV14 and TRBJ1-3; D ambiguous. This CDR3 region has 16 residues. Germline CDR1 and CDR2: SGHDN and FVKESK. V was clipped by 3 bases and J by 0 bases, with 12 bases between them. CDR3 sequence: CASSQVVGTSGNTIYF. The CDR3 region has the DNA TGTGCCAGCAGCCAGGTCGTAGGTACCTCTGGAAACACCATATATTTT.

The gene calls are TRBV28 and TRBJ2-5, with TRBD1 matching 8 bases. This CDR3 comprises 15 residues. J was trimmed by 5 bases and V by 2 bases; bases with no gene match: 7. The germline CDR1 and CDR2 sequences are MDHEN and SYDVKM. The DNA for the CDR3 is TGTGCCAGCAGTTTAGACTGGACAGGGAGGGAGACCCAGTACTTC. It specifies CASSLDWTGRETQYF.

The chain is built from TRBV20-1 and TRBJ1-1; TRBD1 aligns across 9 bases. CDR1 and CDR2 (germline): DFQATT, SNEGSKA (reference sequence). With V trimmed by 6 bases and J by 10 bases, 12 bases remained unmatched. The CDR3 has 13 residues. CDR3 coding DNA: TGCAGTGCCTCTAGGACAGGGGAGAGCGGAGCTTTCTTT. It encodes CSASRTGESGAFF.

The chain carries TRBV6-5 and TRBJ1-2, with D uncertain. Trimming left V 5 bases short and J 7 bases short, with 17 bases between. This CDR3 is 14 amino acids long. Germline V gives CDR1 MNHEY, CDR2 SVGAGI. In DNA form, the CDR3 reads TGTGCCAGCAGTAACTTGGGGAACCTCCGTGGCTACACCTTC. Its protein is CASSNLGNLRGYTF.

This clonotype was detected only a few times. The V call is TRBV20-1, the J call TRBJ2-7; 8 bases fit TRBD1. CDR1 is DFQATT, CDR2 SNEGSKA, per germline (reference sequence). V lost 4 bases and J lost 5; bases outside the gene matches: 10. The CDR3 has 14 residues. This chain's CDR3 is CSAIGTGTRDEQYF. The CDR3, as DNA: TGCAGTGCTATAGGGACAGGTACTCGGGACGAGCAGTACTTC.

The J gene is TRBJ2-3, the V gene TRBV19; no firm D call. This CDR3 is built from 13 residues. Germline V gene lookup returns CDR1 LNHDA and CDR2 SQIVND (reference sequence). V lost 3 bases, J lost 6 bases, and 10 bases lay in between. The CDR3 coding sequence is TGTGCCAGTAGTATTGGCGTCTGGGATACGCAGTATTTT. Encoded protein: CASSIGVWDTQYF.

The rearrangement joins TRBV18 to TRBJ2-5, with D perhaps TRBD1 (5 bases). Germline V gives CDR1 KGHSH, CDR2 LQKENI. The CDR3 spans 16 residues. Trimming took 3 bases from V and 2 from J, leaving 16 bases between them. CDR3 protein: CASSPRVPVLQETQYF. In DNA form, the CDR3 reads TGTGCCAGCTCACCCAGGGTACCCGTTTTACAAGAGACCCAGTACTTC. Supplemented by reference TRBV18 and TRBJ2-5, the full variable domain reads NAGVMQNPRHLVRRRGQEARLRCSPMKGHSHVYWYRQLPEEGLKFMVYLQKENIIDESGMPKERFSAEFPKEGPSILRIQQVVRGDSAAYFCASSPRVPVLQETQYFGPGTRLLVL.

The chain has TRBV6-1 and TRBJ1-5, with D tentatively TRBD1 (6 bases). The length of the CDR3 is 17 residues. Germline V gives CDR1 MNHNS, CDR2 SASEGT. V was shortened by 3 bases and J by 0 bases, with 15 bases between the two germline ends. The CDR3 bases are TGTGCCAGCAGTGACTTGGGGACACTTACTAGCAATCAGCCCCAGCATTTT. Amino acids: CASSDLGTLTSNQPQHF.

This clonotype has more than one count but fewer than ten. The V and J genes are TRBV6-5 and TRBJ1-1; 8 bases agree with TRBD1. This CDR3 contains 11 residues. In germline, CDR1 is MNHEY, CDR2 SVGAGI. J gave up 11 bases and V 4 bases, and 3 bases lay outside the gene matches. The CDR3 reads CASSFTGGAFF. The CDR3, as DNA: TGTGCCAGCAGTTTCACAGGGGGTGCTTTCTTT.